Below are 2 T cell receptor beta chains sequenced from a single sample in a study of control samples from healthy donors and cancer patients. The table came from immunoSEQ multiplex PCR; TCRdb's copy has only in-frame clones and leaves some out. The sample has over 80,000 clones, around 92% seen once. Sequencing was done on a sample of blood. The receptors originated from a man younger than 40 in good health.

This clone appeared a few times. The chain couples TRBV6-5 to TRBJ1-4, with TRBD1 matching 7 bases. From germline, CDR1 is MNHEY and CDR2 SVGAGI. V lost 6 bases and J lost 7; bases outside the gene matches: 5. The CDR3 runs 13 residues. The chain's CDR3 is CASRARDSEKLFF. Here the CDR3 DNA reads TGTGCCAGCAGGGCCCGGGACAGTGAAAAACTGTTTTTT.

The V and J genes are TRBV18 and TRBJ2-2; D is undetermined. V lost 1 base and J lost 3, with 15 bases in between. Germline lookup yields CDR1 KGHSH and CDR2 LQKENI. The CDR3 runs to 17 residues. CDR3 sequence reads: CASSPRSRPRDTGELFF. Here the CDR3 DNA reads TGTGCCAGCTCACCACGATCCCGACCGCGTGACACCGGGGAGCTGTTTTTT.